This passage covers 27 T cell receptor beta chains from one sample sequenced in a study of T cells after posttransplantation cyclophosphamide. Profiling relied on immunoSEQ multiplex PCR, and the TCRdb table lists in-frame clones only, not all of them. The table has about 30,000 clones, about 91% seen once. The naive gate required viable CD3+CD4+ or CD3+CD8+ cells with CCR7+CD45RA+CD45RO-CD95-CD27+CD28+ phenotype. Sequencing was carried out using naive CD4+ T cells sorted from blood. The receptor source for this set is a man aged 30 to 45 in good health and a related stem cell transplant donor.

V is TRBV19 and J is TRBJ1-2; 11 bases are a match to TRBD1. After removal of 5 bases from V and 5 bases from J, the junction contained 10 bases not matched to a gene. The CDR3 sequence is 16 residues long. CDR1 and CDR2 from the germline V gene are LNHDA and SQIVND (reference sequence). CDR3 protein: CASSRSRGQGGYGYTF. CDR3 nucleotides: TGTGCCAGTAGTCGGTCCCGGGGACAGGGGGGTTATGGCTACACCTTC.

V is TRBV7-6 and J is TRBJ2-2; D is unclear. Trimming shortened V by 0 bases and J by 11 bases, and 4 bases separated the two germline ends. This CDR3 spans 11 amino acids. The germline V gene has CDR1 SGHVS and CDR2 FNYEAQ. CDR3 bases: TGTGCCAGCAGCTTAGCAAGCGAGCTGTTTTTT. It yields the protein CASSLASELFF.

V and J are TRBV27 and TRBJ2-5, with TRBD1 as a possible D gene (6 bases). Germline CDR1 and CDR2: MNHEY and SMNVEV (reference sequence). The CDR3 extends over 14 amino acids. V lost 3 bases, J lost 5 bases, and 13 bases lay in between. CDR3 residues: CASSFYGTSETQYF. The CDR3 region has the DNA TGTGCCAGCAGTTTTTATGGGACATCGGAGACCCAGTACTTC.

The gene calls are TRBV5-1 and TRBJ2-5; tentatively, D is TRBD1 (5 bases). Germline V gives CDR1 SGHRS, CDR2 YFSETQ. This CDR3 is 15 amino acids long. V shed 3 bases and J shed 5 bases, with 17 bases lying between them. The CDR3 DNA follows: TGCGCCAGCAGCTCCGCTCAGGGATCAGCGGAGACCCAGTACTTC. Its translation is CASSSAQGSAETQYF.

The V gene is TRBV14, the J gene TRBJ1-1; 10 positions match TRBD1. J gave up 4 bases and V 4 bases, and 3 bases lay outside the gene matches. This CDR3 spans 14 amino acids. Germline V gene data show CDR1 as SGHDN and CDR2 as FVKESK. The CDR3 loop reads CASSPRQGATEAFF. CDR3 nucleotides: TGTGCCAGCAGCCCCAGACAGGGGGCCACTGAAGCTTTCTTT.

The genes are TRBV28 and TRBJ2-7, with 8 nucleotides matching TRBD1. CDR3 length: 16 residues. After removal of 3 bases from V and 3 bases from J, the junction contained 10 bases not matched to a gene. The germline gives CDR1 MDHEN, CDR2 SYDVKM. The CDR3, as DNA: TGTGCCAGCAGTTTCCCCTCCCGGGACAGGAGCTACGAGCAGTACTTC. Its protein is CASSFPSRDRSYEQYF.

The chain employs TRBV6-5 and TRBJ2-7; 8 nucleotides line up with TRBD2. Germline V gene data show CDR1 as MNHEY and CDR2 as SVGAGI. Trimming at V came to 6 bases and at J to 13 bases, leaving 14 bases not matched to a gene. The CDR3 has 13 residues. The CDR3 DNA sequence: TGTGCCAGCAGCCCCACTAGTAGACTAGCGAGCTACTTC. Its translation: CASSPTSRLASYF.

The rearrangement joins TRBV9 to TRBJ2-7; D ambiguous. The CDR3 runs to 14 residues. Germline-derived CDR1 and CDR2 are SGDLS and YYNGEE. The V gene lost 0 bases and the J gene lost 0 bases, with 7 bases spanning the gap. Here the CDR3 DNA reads TGTGCCAGCAGCGTAGCAGTTTTCTCCTACGAGCAGTACTTC. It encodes CASSVAVFSYEQYF.

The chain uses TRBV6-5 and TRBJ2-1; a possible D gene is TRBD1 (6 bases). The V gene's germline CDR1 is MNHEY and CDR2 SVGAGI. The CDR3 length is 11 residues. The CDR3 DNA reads TGTGCTACAGGGTCTGGCAATGAGCAGTTCTTC. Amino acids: CATGSGNEQFF.

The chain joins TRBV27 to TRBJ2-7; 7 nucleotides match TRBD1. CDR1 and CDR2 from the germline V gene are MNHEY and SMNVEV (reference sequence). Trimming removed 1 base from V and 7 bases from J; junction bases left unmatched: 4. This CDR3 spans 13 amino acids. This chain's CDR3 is CASSLFGRGEQYF. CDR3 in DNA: TGTGCCAGCAGTTTATTCGGCAGGGGGGAGCAGTACTTC.

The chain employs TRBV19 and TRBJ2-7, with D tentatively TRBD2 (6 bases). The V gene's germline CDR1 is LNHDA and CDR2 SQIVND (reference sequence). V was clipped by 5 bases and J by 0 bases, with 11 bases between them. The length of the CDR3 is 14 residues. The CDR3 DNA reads TGTGCCAGTAGTTCGGGGGTGAGCTCCTACGAGCAGTACTTC. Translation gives CASSSGVSSYEQYF.

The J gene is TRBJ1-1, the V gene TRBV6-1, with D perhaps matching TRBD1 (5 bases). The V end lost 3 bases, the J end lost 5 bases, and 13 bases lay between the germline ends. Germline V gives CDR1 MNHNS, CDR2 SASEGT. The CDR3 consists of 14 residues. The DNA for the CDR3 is TGTGCCAGCAGTGAGGGGGGTCGGGGGACTGAAGCTTTCTTT. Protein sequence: CASSEGGRGTEAFF.

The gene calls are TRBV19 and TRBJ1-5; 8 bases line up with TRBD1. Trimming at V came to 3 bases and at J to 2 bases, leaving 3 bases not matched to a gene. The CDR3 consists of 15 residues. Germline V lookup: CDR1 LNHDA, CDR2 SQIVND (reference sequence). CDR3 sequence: CASSIPDRGNQPQHF. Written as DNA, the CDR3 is TGTGCCAGTAGTATCCCGGACAGGGGCAATCAGCCCCAGCATTTT. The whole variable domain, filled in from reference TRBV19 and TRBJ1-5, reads DGGITQSPKYLFRKEGQNVTLSCEQNLNHDAMYWYRQDPGQGLRLIYYSQIVNDFQKGDIAEGYSVSREKKESFPLTVTSAQKNPTAFYLCASSIPDRGNQPQHFGDGTRLSIL.

CDR3 in amino acids: CASRQTGGVYTQYF. DNA for the CDR3: TGTGCCAGCAGGCAGACAGGGGGCGTTTATACGCAGTATTTT. This chain links TRBV6-1 with TRBJ2-3; TRBD1 matches 10 bases. This CDR3 comprises 14 residues. J was trimmed by 7 bases and V by 6 bases; bases with no gene match: 7. CDR1 and CDR2 (germline): MNHNS, SASEGT.

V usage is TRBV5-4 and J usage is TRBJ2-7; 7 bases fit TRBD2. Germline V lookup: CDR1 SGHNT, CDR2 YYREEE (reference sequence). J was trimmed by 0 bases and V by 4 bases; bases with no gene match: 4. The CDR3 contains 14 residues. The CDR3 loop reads CASSTGRGSYEQYF. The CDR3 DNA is TGTGCCAGCAGCACTGGGAGGGGCTCCTACGAGCAGTACTTC.

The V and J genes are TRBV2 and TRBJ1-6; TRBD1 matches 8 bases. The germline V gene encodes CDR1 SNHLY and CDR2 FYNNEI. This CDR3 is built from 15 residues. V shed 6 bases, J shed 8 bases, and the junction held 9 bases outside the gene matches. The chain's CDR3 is CASSPGQGAYSPLHF. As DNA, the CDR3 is TGTGCCAGCAGCCCCGGGCAGGGGGCCTATTCACCCCTCCACTTT.

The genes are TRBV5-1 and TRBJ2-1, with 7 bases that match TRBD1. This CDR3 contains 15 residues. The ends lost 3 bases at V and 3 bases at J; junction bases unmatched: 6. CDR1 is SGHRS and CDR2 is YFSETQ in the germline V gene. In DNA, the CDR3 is TGCGCCAGCAGCTATCGACAGGGCGACTACAATGAGCAGTTCTTC. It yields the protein CASSYRQGDYNEQFF.

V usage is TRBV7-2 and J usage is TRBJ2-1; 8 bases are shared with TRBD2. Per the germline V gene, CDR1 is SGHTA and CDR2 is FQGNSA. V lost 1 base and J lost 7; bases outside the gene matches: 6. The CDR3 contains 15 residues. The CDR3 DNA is TGTGCCAGCAGCTTAGACGGGGGGGGGTTGAATGAGCAGTTCTTC. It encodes CASSLDGGGLNEQFF.

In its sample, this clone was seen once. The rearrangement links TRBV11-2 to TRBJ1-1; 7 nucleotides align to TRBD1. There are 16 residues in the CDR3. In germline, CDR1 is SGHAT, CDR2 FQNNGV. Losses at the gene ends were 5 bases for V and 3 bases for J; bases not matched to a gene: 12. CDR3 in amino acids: CASSLSRGQLDTEAFF. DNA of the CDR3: TGTGCCAGCAGCCTAAGCCGGGGACAGTTGGACACTGAAGCTTTCTTT.

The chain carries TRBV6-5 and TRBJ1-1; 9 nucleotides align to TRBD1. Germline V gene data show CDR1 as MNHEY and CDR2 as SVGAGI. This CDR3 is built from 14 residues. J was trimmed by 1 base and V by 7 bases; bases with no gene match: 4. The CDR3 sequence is CASKGTGRNTEAFF. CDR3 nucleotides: TGTGCCAGCAAGGGGACAGGGAGGAACACTGAAGCTTTCTTT.

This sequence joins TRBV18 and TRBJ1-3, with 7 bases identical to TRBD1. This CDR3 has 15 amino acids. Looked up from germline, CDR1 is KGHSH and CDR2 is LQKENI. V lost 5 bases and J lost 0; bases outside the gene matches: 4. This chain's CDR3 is CASSTTGVSGNTIYF. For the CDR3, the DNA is TGTGCCAGCTCAACTACAGGGGTCTCTGGAAACACCATATATTTT. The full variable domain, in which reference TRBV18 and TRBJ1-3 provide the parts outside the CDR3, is NAGVMQNPRHLVRRRGQEARLRCSPMKGHSHVYWYRQLPEEGLKFMVYLQKENIIDESGMPKERFSAEFPKEGPSILRIQQVVRGDSAAYFCASSTTGVSGNTIYFGEGSWLTVV.

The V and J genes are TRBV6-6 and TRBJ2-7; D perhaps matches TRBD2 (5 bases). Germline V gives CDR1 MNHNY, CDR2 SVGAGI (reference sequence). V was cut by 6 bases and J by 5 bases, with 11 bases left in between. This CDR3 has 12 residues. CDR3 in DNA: TGTGCCAGCAGGGCCCAGAGGGACGAGCAGTACTTC. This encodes CASRAQRDEQYF.

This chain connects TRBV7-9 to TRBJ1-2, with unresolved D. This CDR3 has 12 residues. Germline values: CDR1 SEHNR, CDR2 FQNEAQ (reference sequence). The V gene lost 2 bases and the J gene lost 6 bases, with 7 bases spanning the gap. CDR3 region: CASSLLGDGYTF. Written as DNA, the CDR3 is TGTGCCAGCAGCTTACTGGGAGATGGCTACACCTTC.

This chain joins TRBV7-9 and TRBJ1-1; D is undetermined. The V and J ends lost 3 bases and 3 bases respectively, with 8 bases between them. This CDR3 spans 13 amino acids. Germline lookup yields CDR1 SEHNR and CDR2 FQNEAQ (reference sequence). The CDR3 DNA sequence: TGTGCCAGCAGCTTCTCACGAGACACTGAAGCTTTCTTT. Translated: CASSFSRDTEAFF. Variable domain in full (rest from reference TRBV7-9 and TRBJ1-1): DTGVSQNPRHKITKRGQNVTFRCDPISEHNRLYWYRQTLGQGPEFLTYFQNEAQLEKSRLLSDRFSAERPKGSFSTLEIQRTEQGDSAMYLCASSFSRDTEAFFGQGTRLTVV.

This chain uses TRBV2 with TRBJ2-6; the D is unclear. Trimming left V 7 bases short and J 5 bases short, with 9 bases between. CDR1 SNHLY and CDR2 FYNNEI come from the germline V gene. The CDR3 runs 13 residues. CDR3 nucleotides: TGTGCCAGCATCCCCTACCGGGCCAACGTCCTGACTTTC. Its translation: CASIPYRANVLTF.

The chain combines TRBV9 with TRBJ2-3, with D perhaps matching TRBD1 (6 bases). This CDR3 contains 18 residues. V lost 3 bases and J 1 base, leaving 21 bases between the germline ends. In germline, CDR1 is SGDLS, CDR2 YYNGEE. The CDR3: CASSARGGVDRRTDTQYF. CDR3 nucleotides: TGTGCCAGCAGCGCCCGAGGGGGAGTAGATCGGCGCACAGATACGCAGTATTTT.

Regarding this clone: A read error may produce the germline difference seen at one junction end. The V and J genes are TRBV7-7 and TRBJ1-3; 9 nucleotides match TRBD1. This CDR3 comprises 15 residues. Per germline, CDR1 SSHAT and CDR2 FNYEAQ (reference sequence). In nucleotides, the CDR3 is TGTGCTAGCAGCGGGACAGGGTTCTCTGGAAACACCATATATTTT. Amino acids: CASSGTGFSGNTIYF. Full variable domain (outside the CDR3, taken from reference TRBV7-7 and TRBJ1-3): GAGVSQSPRYKVTKRGQDVTLRCDPISSHATLYWYQQALGQGPEFLTYFNYEAQPDKSGLPSDRFSAERPEGSISTLTIQRTEQRDSAMYRCASSGTGFSGNTIYFGEGSWLTVV.